A selection of T cell receptor beta chains follows, all from one sample in a study of blood T cell repertoires in COVID-19. This table comes from immunoSEQ multiplex PCR, and its TCRdb copy is limited to in-frame clones, with some not included. The repertoire holds 150,000 to 200,000 clones, with approximately 82% as singletons. The sample consisted of PBMCs or T cells enriched from blood (not recorded which). These receptors were collected from a man in his fifties who had recovered from COVID-19. Each CDR3 is given with its conserved first and last residue. The D gene is left open where the match is weak. Clone size is stated in some rows and not others, as once, few, many or a class when expanded.

size,V,D,J,DNA,CDR3
.,TRBV5-6,.,TRBJ1-3,TGTGCCAGCAGCTTGTGGGGCACCCAGGGAAACACCATATATTTT,CASSLWGTQGNTIYF
.,TRBV29-1,.,TRBJ1-2,TGCAGCGCCGGCACATGGGGTACGGGGGTGGGATATGGCTACACCTTC,CSAGTWGTGVGYGYTF
.,TRBV5-1,.,TRBJ2-7,TGCGCCAGCAGCTTAGGGGCTGGTGAGCAGTACTTC,CASSLGAGEQYF
.,TRBV5-1,TRBD1,TRBJ1-4,TGCGCCAGCAGCCAATGGACAGGGGGCTTCTCAACTAATGAAAAACTGTTTTTT,CASSQWTGGFSTNEKLFF
.,TRBV30,.,TRBJ1-6,TGTGCCTGGAGCCTCCCCGGGACGGGGGGTTCACCCCTCCACTTT,CAWSLPGTGGSPLHF
.,TRBV2,.,TRBJ1-6,TGTGCCAGCAGTGAGGGGTGGGAGTATTCACCCCTCCACTTT,CASSEGWEYSPLHF
.,TRBV5-1,TRBD1,TRBJ2-5,TGCGCCAGCAGCTATAGACAGGGCCCAGAGACCCAGTACTTC,CASSYRQGPETQYF
once,TRBV5-1,.,TRBJ1-1,TGCGCCAGCAGCTTGGAGACAGTGAACACTGAAGCTTTCTTT,CASSLETVNTEAFF
once,TRBV7-3,TRBD1,TRBJ1-5,TGTGCCAGCAGCGTTGGACAGGCGAGCAATCAGCCCCAGCATTTT,CASSVGQASNQPQHF
.,TRBV10-1,TRBD1,TRBJ1-1,TGCGCCAGCAGTGATAACGGACAGGGGTACACTGAAGCTTTCTTT,CASSDNGQGYTEAFF
.,TRBV6-5,.,TRBJ2-4,TGTGCCAGCAGTTACTCCCAGGGGCGGAACATTCAGTACTTC,CASSYSQGRNIQYF
once,TRBV19,TRBD1,TRBJ1-2,TGTGCCAGTACCCGCGGACAGGGAAACTATGGCTACACCTTC,CASTRGQGNYGYTF
.,TRBV20-1,TRBD2,TRBJ2-5,TGCAGTGCTAGTGGCGGGGGGGCACAGACCCAGTACTTC,CSASGGGAQTQYF
.,TRBV6-1,TRBD2,TRBJ2-3,TGTGCCAGCAGTGAAACTAGCGGGGGTGTGACAGATACGCAGTATTTT,CASSETSGGVTDTQYF
.,TRBV6-2/TRBV6-3,TRBD1,TRBJ1-5,TGTGCCAGCAGCATTACAGAGGGGGCTGCAAGAAATCAGCCCCAGCATTTT,CASSITEGAARNQPQHF
.,TRBV28,.,TRBJ1-1,TGTGCCAGCAGTGAGGGTGGGACAAAGAACACTGAAGCTTTCTTT,CASSEGGTKNTEAFF
.,TRBV7-9,.,TRBJ2-1,TGTGCCAGCAGCTTAGGGCAGGGGGGAACCTACAATGAGCAGTTCTTC,CASSLGQGGTYNEQFF
.,TRBV25-1,TRBD1,TRBJ1-6,TGTGCCAGCAGAGACAGGGGGAGCAATTCACCCCTCCACTTT,CASRDRGSNSPLHF
.,TRBV12-3/TRBV12-4,TRBD1,TRBJ1-1,TGTGCCAGCAGTACAGGGGAAACTGAAGCTTTCTTT,CASSTGETEAFF
few,TRBV11-2,.,TRBJ1-1,TGTGCCAGCAGGGCCGCGGGGGCCCTTAAAGCTTTCTTT,CASRAAGALKAFF
.,TRBV24-1,.,TRBJ1-5,TGTGCCACCAGTGATGGCCGACAGTACAATCAGCCCCAGCATTTT,CATSDGRQYNQPQHF
.,TRBV3-1/TRBV3-2,.,TRBJ2-2,TGTGCCAGCAGCCCACGAGGGACTCTCTGGGAGCTGTTTTTT,CASSPRGTLWELFF
.,TRBV12-3/TRBV12-4,.,TRBJ1-4,TGTGCCAGCAGTCCCGGAGTCGGTGAAAAACTGTTTTTT,CASSPGVGEKLFF
.,TRBV2,TRBD1,TRBJ1-2,TGTGCCAGCAGTGAGAGGGGGCAGAACTATGGCTACACCTTC,CASSERGQNYGYTF
few,TRBV14,.,TRBJ1-2,TGTGCCAGCAGCCAGGCGGGGACCTATGGCTACACCTTC,CASSQAGTYGYTF
.,TRBV27,.,TRBJ1-5,TGTGCCAGCAGTTTTCCCCAGGTTAGCAATCAGCCCCAGCATTTT,CASSFPQVSNQPQHF
.,TRBV5-1,TRBD1,TRBJ2-7,TGCGCCAGCAGCTTGGGGAGCTCGGGACAGTCATACGAGCAGTACTTC,CASSLGSSGQSYEQYF
.,TRBV12-5,.,TRBJ1-1,TGTGCTAGTGGTTTGGTAGGGGGGGTTGAAGCTTTCTTT,CASGLVGGVEAFF
.,TRBV10-3,.,TRBJ2-3,TGTGCCATCAGTGAGTCGAACGGAGATACGCAGTATTTT,CAISESNGDTQYF
.,TRBV5-1,.,TRBJ1-6,TGCGCCAGCAGCGGGGGGACGGAGAATTCACCCCTCCACTTT,CASSGGTENSPLHF
.,TRBV2,.,TRBJ2-5,TGTGCCAGCATCAAGTTTTCGCGAGAGACCCAGTACTTC,CASIKFSRETQYF
.,TRBV7-9,.,TRBJ1-3,TGTGCCAGCAGCACTTATGGGAGCAACTCTGGAAACACCATATATTTT,CASSTYGSNSGNTIYF
.,TRBV5-1,TRBD1,TRBJ1-3,TGCGCCAGCAGCCAGGACAGGGGGCCGTCTGGAAACACCATATATTTT,CASSQDRGPSGNTIYF
few,TRBV30,.,TRBJ2-7,TGTGCCTGGGACATACAGAACCCCCACGAGCAGTACTTC,CAWDIQNPHEQYF
.,TRBV5-1,.,TRBJ1-1,TGCGCCAGCAGCCTAGGAACGGCAACAATGAACACTGAAGCTTTCTTT,CASSLGTATMNTEAFF
.,TRBV10-3,.,TRBJ1-1,TGTGCCATCAGCTCGGGGGGGGAGTCGAACACTGAAGCTTTCTTT,CAISSGGESNTEAFF
.,TRBV30,TRBD1,TRBJ1-5,TGTGCCTGGAGAGCCGGACAGGCTAATCAGCCCCAGCATTTT,CAWRAGQANQPQHF
.,TRBV21-1,.,TRBJ1-6,TGTGCCAGCCCCAAGACAGGGGTCTCCTATAATTCACCCCTCCACTTT,CASPKTGVSYNSPLHF
once,TRBV5-5,TRBD1,TRBJ1-2,TGTGCCAGCAGCCCCCTGCTAGGGGGCTACTATGGCTACACCTTC,CASSPLLGGYYGYTF
.,TRBV6-2/TRBV6-3,.,TRBJ1-6,TGTGCCAGCAGTTGGCAGGTTAATTCACCCCTCCACTTT,CASSWQVNSPLHF
.,TRBV7-9,.,TRBJ2-4,TGTGCCAGCAGCCTAAAGGGGGAGTGGACCAAAAACATTCAGTACTTC,CASSLKGEWTKNIQYF
.,TRBV9,TRBD1,TRBJ1-6,TGTGCCAGCAGCGTGGGGACAGTTGCTTCACCCCTCCACTTT,CASSVGTVASPLHF
.,TRBV11-2,TRBD2,TRBJ2-1,TGTGCCAGCAGCTTAGGAGGACTAGCGGCCTACAATGAGCAGTTCTTC,CASSLGGLAAYNEQFF
.,TRBV19,.,TRBJ2-6,TGTGCCAGTTACTTACAGGGTTCTGGGGCCAACGTCCTGACTTTC,CASYLQGSGANVLTF
.,TRBV19,.,TRBJ1-5,TGTGCCAGTAAGGGGGGGGCGTCTCTTGAGCCCCAGCATTTT,CASKGGASLEPQHF
.,TRBV28,.,TRBJ1-1,TGTGCCAGCAGTTTCCCCCGCGGGATGAACACTGAAGCTTTCTTT,CASSFPRGMNTEAFF
.,TRBV6-4,.,TRBJ2-1,TGTGCCAGCAGCCCCGTTGGGGGGGGCCAAGATGAGCAGTTCTTC,CASSPVGGGQDEQFF
.,TRBV5-1,TRBD2,TRBJ2-3,TGCGCCAGCAGCTTGCCTAGCGGGGGAGTCACAGATACGCAGTATTTT,CASSLPSGGVTDTQYF
once,TRBV6-1,.,TRBJ2-5,TGTGCCAGCAGTGAAGCGGGTCCGGGACTCCAAGAGACCCAGTACTTC,CASSEAGPGLQETQYF
once,TRBV12-3/TRBV12-4,.,TRBJ1-2,TGTGCCAGCAGTCCCACAGGGAATGGCTACACCTTC,CASSPTGNGYTF
.,TRBV28,.,TRBJ1-2,TGTGCCAGCAGCTCCGACTATGGCTACACCTTC,CASSSDYGYTF
many,TRBV10-3,.,TRBJ2-5,TGTGCCATCAGTGAGTCGCTCGGTGGCCAGTACTTC,CAISESLGGQYF
.,TRBV11-2,.,TRBJ1-1,TGTGCCAGCAGCCAACCGTACAGGTCTAATGCTGAAGCTTTCTTT,CASSQPYRSNAEAFF
.,TRBV24-1,.,TRBJ2-4,TGTGCCACCAGTCCACGGGGGGCCAAAAACATTCAGTACTTC,CATSPRGAKNIQYF
medium-sized,TRBV6-5,.,TRBJ1-5,TGTGCCAGCAGGAGGGAAGCCCGGAGCCATCAGCCCCAGCATTTT,CASRREARSHQPQHF